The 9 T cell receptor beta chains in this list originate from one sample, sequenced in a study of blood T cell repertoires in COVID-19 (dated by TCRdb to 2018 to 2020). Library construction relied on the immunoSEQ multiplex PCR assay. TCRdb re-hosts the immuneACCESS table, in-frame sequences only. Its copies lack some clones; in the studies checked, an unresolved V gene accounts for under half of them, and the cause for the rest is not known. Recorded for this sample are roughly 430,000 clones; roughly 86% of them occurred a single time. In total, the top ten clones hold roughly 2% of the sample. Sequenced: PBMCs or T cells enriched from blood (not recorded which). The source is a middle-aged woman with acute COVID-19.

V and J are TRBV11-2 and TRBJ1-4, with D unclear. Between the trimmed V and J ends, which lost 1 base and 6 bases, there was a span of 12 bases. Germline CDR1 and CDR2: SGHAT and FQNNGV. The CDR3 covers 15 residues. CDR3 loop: CASSLGVGEDEKLFF. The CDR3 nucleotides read TGTGCCAGCAGCTTAGGTGTGGGAGAGGATGAAAAACTGTTTTTT.

The CDR3 DNA is TGTGCCAGCAGTTTCCCTCCAGGGATGGGCACTGAAGCTTTCTTT. Amino acids: CASSFPPGMGTEAFF. The chain has TRBV28 and TRBJ1-1; D might be TRBD1 (5 bases). This CDR3 region has 15 residues. CDR1 and CDR2 from the germline V gene are MDHEN and SYDVKM. The V end was cut by 3 bases, the J end by 4 bases, with 15 bases between.

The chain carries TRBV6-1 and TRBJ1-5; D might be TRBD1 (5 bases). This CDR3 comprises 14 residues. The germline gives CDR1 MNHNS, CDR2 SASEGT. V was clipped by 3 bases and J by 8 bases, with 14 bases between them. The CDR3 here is CASSEFRGLEPQHF. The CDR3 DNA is TGTGCCAGCAGTGAGTTTCGGGGGTTGGAGCCCCAGCATTTT.

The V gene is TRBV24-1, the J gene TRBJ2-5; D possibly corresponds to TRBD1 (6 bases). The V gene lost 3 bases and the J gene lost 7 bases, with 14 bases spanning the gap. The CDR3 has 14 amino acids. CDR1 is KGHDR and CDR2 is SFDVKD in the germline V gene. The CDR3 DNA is TGTGCCACCAGTGATCCGGACAGCCCAGGGACCCAGTACTTC. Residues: CATSDPDSPGTQYF.

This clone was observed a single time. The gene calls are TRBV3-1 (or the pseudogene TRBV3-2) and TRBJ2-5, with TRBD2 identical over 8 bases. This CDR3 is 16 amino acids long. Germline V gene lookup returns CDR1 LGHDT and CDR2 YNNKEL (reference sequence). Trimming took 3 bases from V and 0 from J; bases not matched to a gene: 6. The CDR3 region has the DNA TGTGCCAGCAGCCATTATGCGGGGGGCAACCAAGAGACCCAGTACTTC. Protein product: CASSHYAGGNQETQYF.

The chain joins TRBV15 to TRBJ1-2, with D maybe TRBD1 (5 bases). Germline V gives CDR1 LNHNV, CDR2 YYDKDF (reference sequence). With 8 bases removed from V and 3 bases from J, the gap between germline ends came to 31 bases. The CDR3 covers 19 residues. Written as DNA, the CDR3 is TGTGCCACCGGACGGTTTTTGGCGGACAAGGGCCGTCGACACTATGGCTACACCTTC. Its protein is CATGRFLADKGRRHYGYTF.

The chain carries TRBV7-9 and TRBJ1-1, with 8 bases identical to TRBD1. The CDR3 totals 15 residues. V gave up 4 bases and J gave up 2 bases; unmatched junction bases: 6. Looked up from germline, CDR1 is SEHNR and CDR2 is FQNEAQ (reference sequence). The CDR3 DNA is TGTGCCAGCAGCTCGCCGGGACAGGAAAACACTGAAGCTTTCTTT. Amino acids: CASSSPGQENTEAFF.

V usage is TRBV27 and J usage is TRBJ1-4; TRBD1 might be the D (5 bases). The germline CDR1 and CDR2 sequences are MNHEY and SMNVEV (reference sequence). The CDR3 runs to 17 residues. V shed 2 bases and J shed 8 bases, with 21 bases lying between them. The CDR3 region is CASSLRRQQGKGEKLFF. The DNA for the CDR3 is TGTGCCAGCAGTTTACGACGACAGCAGGGAAAGGGAGAAAAACTGTTTTTT.

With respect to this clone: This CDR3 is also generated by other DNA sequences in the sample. CDR3 region: CASSLGTGSQPQHF. CDR3 DNA sequence: TGCGCCAGCAGCCTAGGCACAGGCTCTCAGCCCCAGCATTTT. J is TRBJ1-5 and V is TRBV5-1, with a possible D match to TRBD1 (5 bases). Germline V lookup: CDR1 SGHRS, CDR2 YFSETQ. The V end was cut by 4 bases, the J end by 6 bases, with 14 bases between. The length of the CDR3 is 14 residues.